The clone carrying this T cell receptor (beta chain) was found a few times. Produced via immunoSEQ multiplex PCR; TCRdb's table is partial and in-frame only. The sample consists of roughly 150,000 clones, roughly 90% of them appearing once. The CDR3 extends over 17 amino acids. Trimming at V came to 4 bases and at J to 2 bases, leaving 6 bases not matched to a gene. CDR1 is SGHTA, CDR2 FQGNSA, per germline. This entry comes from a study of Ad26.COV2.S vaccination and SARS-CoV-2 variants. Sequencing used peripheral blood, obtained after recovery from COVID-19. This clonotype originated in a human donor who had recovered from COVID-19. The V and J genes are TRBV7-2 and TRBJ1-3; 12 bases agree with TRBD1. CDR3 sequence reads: CASSYAGTGGTGNTIYF. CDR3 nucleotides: TGTGCCAGCAGCTACGCCGGGACAGGGGGCACTGGAAACACCATATATTTT. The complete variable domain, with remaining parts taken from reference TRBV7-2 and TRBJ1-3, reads GAGVSQSPSNKVTEKGKDVELRCDPISGHTALYWYRQSLGQGLEFLIYFQGNSAPDKSGLPSDRFSAERTGGSVSTLTIQRTQQEDSAVYLCASSYAGTGGTGNTIYFGEGSWLTVV.